This is a list of T cell receptor beta chains from one sample in a study of blood T cell repertoires in COVID-19. TCRdb's copy holds only in-frame clones and misses some; the assay was immunoSEQ multiplex PCR. Seen here are 290,000 or so clones, about four fifths observed once, and the top ten hold more than 4%. Sequenced input: PBMCs or T cells enriched from blood (not recorded which). Every receptor here comes from a man aged 35-49 years who had been exposed to COVID-19. CDR3s include the opening cysteine and the closing phenylalanine or tryptophan. Each record gives: V gene, CDR3 protein.

TRBV9	CASSVGGPGQGNSPLHF
TRBV6-5	CASSWGTGETQYF
TRBV2	CASSVATGTGFGEAFF
TRBV12-3/TRBV12-4	CASSVTDSYEQYF
TRBV7-3	CASSLQGAQNIQYF
TRBV27	CASSSGTGGYEQYF
TRBV4-1	CASNRNSGSSETQYF
TRBV11-3	CASSFGTSGRAPTDTQYF
TRBV3-1/TRBV3-2	CASSQGGDRETQYF
TRBV5-1	CASSLEGTGYYGYTF
TRBV10-1	CASTFAGLSNQPQHF
TRBV28	CASSDPGLAEETQYF
TRBV6-2/TRBV6-3	CASSDTGTSGYNEQFF
TRBV3-1/TRBV3-2	CASSQGYAGELFF
TRBV13	CASSKTGGREQFF
TRBV23-1	CASSRHQIPVEQYF
TRBV6-5	CASSSRDRGWGEKLFF
TRBV6-5	CASSEGLAGGYEQYF
TRBV19	CASSLLAGVVYF
TRBV24-1	CATSDLQEGTEAFF
TRBV2	CASSPGVYEQYF
TRBV9	CASSVNQGTNEKLFF
TRBV7-6	CASSVPGQVPEQYF
TRBV29-1	CSVKDRNTEAFF
TRBV3-1/TRBV3-2	CASSPPTYGVESPLHF